This paragraph reports one T cell receptor beta chain. This sample is part of a study of blood T cell repertoires in COVID-19. Study information: Italy, Spain and the United States were the sources of the convalescent and acute COVID-19 samples.

The assay was immunoSEQ multiplex PCR, and TCRdb's table has in-frame clones only and misses some. This table holds 87,000 or so clones, 80% to 90% found once. V was trimmed by 7 bases and J by 5 bases, leaving 14 bases between them. The germline V gene has CDR1 SNHLY and CDR2 FYNNEI. CDR3 length equals 13 residues. The sequenced sample consisted of peripheral blood. This TCR was sampled from a human donor with acute or convalescent COVID-19. The donor label of this sample is uncertain. J is TRBJ1-2 and V is TRBV2; unclear D gene. The CDR3 loop is CASTEEWSYGYTF. The CDR3, as DNA: TGTGCCAGCACCGAAGAGTGGTCATATGGCTACACCTTC.